This TCR beta chain appears in the sequencing data of a study of read filtering for tumor transcriptome and immune sequencing (dated by TCRdb to about 2020). In the study overall: The cohort had roughly 17 male and 14 female patients with a mean age of roughly 64 years, ranging from about 45 to 85. By revised international staging, eight or nine patients were R-ISS I, about 17 were R-ISS II and more than five were R-ISS III. After DNase treatment, whole-transcriptome libraries were prepared with the TruSeq RNA Access Library Prep Kit. Per sample, about 4.05 to 11 million TCR-region mapped reads were obtained with IR-seq, compared with only 85 to 1273 with RNA-seq. Using the same bone marrow samples, the study compared TCR repertoires obtained by targeted immune repertoire sequencing with those obtained by bulk whole-transcriptome sequencing. One of the main goals was to work out a read-filtering strategy for immune repertoire data, in particular whether clonotypes backed by only a single read should be removed. Broader findings and caveats from the paper: When single-read clonotypes were removed, the proportions of shared clonotypes in IR-seq and RNA-seq correlated more strongly. The sorted CD138-negative fraction was a mixed bone marrow immune population, not purified T cells. Compared with RNA-seq, IR-seq captured clonotypes at much greater depth and more reliably, and a smaller IR-seq throughput was enough to identify most of the shared clonotypes. Single-read clonotypes made up roughly four fifths of clonotypes but around 3.8% of total reads in IR-seq, and about three quarters of clonotypes and 44.6% of reads in RNA-seq.

The CDR3 goes from the cysteine to the phenylalanine over 13 residues. The only DNA kept is the CDR3, 39 bases in frame from the first base. The germline V gene (reference sequence) sets CDR1 to DFQATT and CDR2 to SNEGSKA. V was cut back by 6 bases and J by 3 bases, leaving a gap of 13 bases between them. Every patient had bone marrow sampled at the time of active disease. Isolation of bone marrow mononuclear cells was performed by Ficoll-Hypaque density gradient centrifugation. Myeloma plasma cells were removed and CD138-negative cells were collected by negative selection after labeling with CD138 magnetic microbeads on a MACS separator. The purity of the isolated cells was checked by flow cytometry with CD138 antibodies on an Attune NxT. TRIzol reagent was used to extract total RNA, and a NanoDrop spectrophotometer was used to quantify the extracted RNA. For each patient, paired RNA-seq and IR-seq were run on the CD138-negative bone marrow sample from that patient.

Of note for this clonotype: It has no known antigen specificity. A read error may explain this, as a much larger clone is one base away.

TCR libraries were built from 400 ng RNA with the Immunoverse kit, using molecular barcoded adaptors covering alpha/delta and beta/gamma chains. TCR library preparation used the same RNA that was used for transcriptome sequencing. Sequencing of the TCR libraries was done on an Illumina HiSeq 4000 with 2 x 150 cycles. Per the authors' processing: Using MiXCR, which included quality filtering and error correction, TCR reads were aligned to human V, D, J and C references and then assembled into CDR3 clonotypes. Clonotype counts and gene usage diversity were analyzed with the tcR package in R. Raw mapping reads were checked after the RNA-seq reads had been mapped by STAR aligner version 2.5.3a onto the human GRCh37 genome. IR-seq fastq files were randomly downsampled with Seqtk 1.3 to test the effect of sequencing depth on detected clonotypes. TCRdb reprocessed the public reads (quality trimming at Q25 with fastp, clone calling with MiXCR) and kept in-frame beta chains. Every distinct CDR3 protein forms one entry, paired with its most common genes and DNA. TCRdb, rather than the study authors, made the V and J calls. A total of 62,000 or so distinct CDR3 sequences appear in this sample, 20% of them only once. The ten largest clones add up to approximately 17% of the sample.

The sequence was obtained from a donor at least 40 years old with multiple myeloma. The sample was a population of CD138-negative cells sorted from bone marrow. This sample's cell subset or site label indicates: bone marrow mononuclear cells depleted of CD138+ plasma/myeloma cells by negative magnetic selection. The chain employs TRBV20-1 and TRBJ2-3, and the D gene may be TRBD1, 6 bases matching. In nucleotides, the sequence is TGCAGTGCCAGGGGTCCCGGGACAGATACGCAGTATTTT. The translation is CSARGPGTDTQYF.